Described below is a single TCR beta chain sequence and its context. There are 17 residues in the CDR3. Germline V gene lookup returns CDR1 LGHNA and CDR2 YSLEER. V lost 3 bases and J lost 1, with 18 bases in between. The data were obtained in a study of cytomegalovirus exposure and HLA in healthy donors. This PCR relied on a set of 60 Vbeta primers and 13 Jbeta primers. The method was immunoSEQ multiplex PCR; TCRdb's version includes in-frame clones alone and lacks a portion of them. The sample lists about 170,000 clones, around 72% occurring once. This clonotype was sampled from a man aged 40-49 years in good health and CMV-seropositive. Sequencing was performed on PBMCs. The chain combines TRBV4-3 with TRBJ1-2; perhaps TRBD1 as D (5 bases). The CDR3 spells CASSQVLGGDYNYGYTF. The DNA for the CDR3 is TGCGCCAGCAGCCAGGTGCTCGGGGGAGATTATAACTATGGCTACACCTTC.